This T cell receptor (beta chain) was sequenced for a study of vaccination effects on CD4 cells after COVID-19. To note about this clone: Antigen: not known.

With the ViraFEST assay, the study expanded antigen-specific CD4+ T cells using viral peptide pools, then sequenced them. Once cultured for approximately 10 days, the cells underwent separation to obtain CD4+ T cells. All vaccine recipients tested negative for nucleocapsid antibodies and had never contracted SARS-CoV-2 infection. This table comes from immunoSEQ multiplex PCR, and its TCRdb copy is limited to in-frame clones, with some not included. The sample has tens of thousands of clones, over 70% seen once; the top ten hold 3.5% to 4.5%. CDR3 length: 16 residues. CDR1 is LNHDA, CDR2 SQIVND, per germline (reference sequence). Trimming stripped 5 bases from V and 0 bases from J, with 14 bases between. Study results and limitations: Only 1 of 255 vaccine-induced clones from healthy vaccinees cross-reacted with common cold coronaviruses. Substantial clonal contraction characterized both infection- and vaccine-induced clones late after vaccination.

The chain carries TRBV19 and TRBJ2-1, with D possibly matching TRBD2 (5 bases). The material sequenced was CD4+ T cells from PBMCs cultured with HCoV-OC43 spike peptides, taken before COVID-19 vaccination. Subset specified: HCoV-OC43 spike overlapping peptide pool stimulation. This TCR was sampled from a human donor who received a COVID-19 vaccine. CDR3 DNA: TGTGCCAGTAGTGAGGGCCTCTTTAGCTCCTACAATGAGCAGTTCTTC. It encodes CASSEGLFSSYNEQFF.